The 19 T cell receptor beta chains listed next were all sequenced from one sample in a study of blood T cells in healthy people across ages. Alongside a J-beta primer mix, a sample-barcoded 5' primer served in a second PCR lasting roughly 6 to 11 cycles. MiXCR, applied by TCRdb to the 5' RACE reads, yields one record per CDR3 protein. Here the sample spans some 1.7 million distinct CDR3 sequences, about 30% being singletons. Material for sequencing was blood. The receptors shown here come from a woman between 25 and 40 years old in good health.

This clonotype appeared many times. The J gene is TRBJ2-1, the V gene TRBV7-9; D unresolved. This CDR3 is built from 13 residues. Germline-derived CDR1 and CDR2 are SEHNR and FQNEAQ (reference sequence). V was cut by 2 bases and J by 5 bases, with 7 bases left in between. The CDR3 is CASSLSPNNEQFF. CDR3 coding DNA: TGTGCCAGCAGCTTAAGTCCGAACAATGAGCAGTTCTTC.

This clonotype was seen more than once but under ten times. This chain joins TRBV5-1 and TRBJ1-6; perhaps TRBD1 as D (5 bases). Trimming removed 0 bases from V and 6 bases from J, with 13 bases in between. Germline V gene sequence: CDR1 SGHRS, CDR2 YFSETQ. The CDR3 consists of 16 residues. The CDR3, as DNA: TGCGCCAGCAGCTTGGATGGGGGGACGTTTAATTCACCCCTCCACTTT. The encoded protein is CASSLDGGTFNSPLHF. The whole variable domain, remainder taken from reference TRBV5-1 and TRBJ1-6, is KAGVTQTPRYLIKTRGQQVTLSCSPISGHRSVSWYQQTPGQGLQFLFEYFSETQRNKGNFPGRFSGRQFSNSRSEMNVSTLELGDSALYLCASSLDGGTFNSPLHFGNGTRLTVT.

This clonotype was recorded a few times. The V and J genes are TRBV5-1 and TRBJ2-5; 7 bases line up with TRBD1. This CDR3 spans 17 amino acids. The V gene end was trimmed by 3 bases and the J gene end by 3 bases; junction bases not matched to a gene: 14. Germline V gene sequence: CDR1 SGHRS, CDR2 YFSETQ. The CDR3, as DNA: TGCGCCAGCAGCTCTTTGGGGGCCGGGACAGCCGAAGAGACCCAGTACTTC. Translated: CASSSLGAGTAEETQYF.

V usage is TRBV15 and J usage is TRBJ1-1, with 7 bases fitting TRBD1. Germline V lookup: CDR1 LNHNV, CDR2 YYDKDF (reference sequence). The ends lost 3 bases at V and 1 base at J; junction bases unmatched: 5. CDR3 length: 15 residues. CDR3 nucleotide sequence: TGTGCCACCAGCAGGGCCGGGACAGCGAACACTGAAGCTTTCTTT. Translated: CATSRAGTANTEAFF. The variable domain in full, completed from reference TRBV15 and TRBJ1-1, reads DAMVIQNPRYQVTQFGKPVTLSCSQTLNHNVMYWYQQKSSQAPKLLFHYYDKDFNNEADTPDNFQSRRPNTSFCFLDIRSPGLGDTAMYLCATSRAGTANTEAFFGQGTRLTVV.

The chain carries TRBV20-1 and TRBJ2-5; D not resolved. Germline CDR1 DFQATT, CDR2 SNEGSKA (reference sequence). Trimming pared 5 bases from V and 2 bases from J, leaving 15 bases between. The CDR3 spans 14 residues. The CDR3 bases are TGCAGTGCTCTTGAGTTTCTGGGTCAAGAGACCCAGTACTTC. It specifies CSALEFLGQETQYF.

This clonotype was observed many times. V gene TRBV20-1 combines with J gene TRBJ2-1; D is undetermined. V lost 4 bases and J lost 5, with 15 bases in between. Germline V CDR1 and CDR2: DFQATT, SNEGSKA (reference sequence). This CDR3 spans 14 amino acids. CDR3 coding DNA: TGCAGTGCTACTACCCCAGCGACCAACAATGAGCAGTTCTTC. It translates to CSATTPATNNEQFF.

In its sample, this clonotype was seen a few times. This chain links TRBV24-1 with TRBJ2-3; D is perhaps TRBD1 (5 bases). Germline CDR1 is KGHDR and CDR2 is SFDVKD. Deletions cut 3 bases from V and 1 base from J, with 13 bases between. This CDR3 is 16 amino acids long. The DNA of the CDR3 is TGTGCCACCAGTGATCCTGGGGCAGGAGGCACAGATACGCAGTATTTT. As protein: CATSDPGAGGTDTQYF.

This clonotype came up many times. The chain couples TRBV29-1 to TRBJ1-5, with D tentatively TRBD1 (6 bases). The V end lost 5 bases, the J end lost 5 bases, and 13 bases lay between the germline ends. The CDR3 is made up of 13 amino acids. Germline CDR1 is SQVTM and CDR2 is ANQGSEA. The chain's CDR3 is CSVQGSRDQPQHF. Written as DNA, the CDR3 is TGCAGCGTTCAGGGGAGCAGGGATCAGCCCCAGCATTTT.

This clonotype has a count of ten or more. This chain connects TRBV10-3 to TRBJ2-5; D perhaps matches TRBD1 (6 bases). Germline-derived CDR1 and CDR2 are ENHRY and SYGVKD. The V and J ends lost 10 bases and 5 bases respectively, with 17 bases between them. This CDR3 is 13 amino acids long. The CDR3: CATQGTGQETQYF. The CDR3 DNA follows: TGTGCCACACAAGGCACAGGGCAGGAGACCCAGTACTTC.

This clonotype appeared many times. The genes are TRBV7-9 and TRBJ2-7, with 7 bases fitting TRBD2. The CDR3 covers 18 residues. The germline V gene has CDR1 SEHNR and CDR2 FQNEAQ (reference sequence). J gave up 5 bases and V 5 bases, and 21 bases lay outside the gene matches. The CDR3 protein is CASSTPLLGGRALHEQYF. For the CDR3, the DNA is TGTGCCAGCAGCACCCCGCTGCTGGGCGGGAGAGCCCTACACGAGCAGTACTTC.

In nucleotides, the CDR3 is TGCAGTGCGCCCACTAACGCGGCCTACAATGAGCAGTTCTTC. Encoded protein: CSAPTNAAYNEQFF. The rearrangement links TRBV20-1 to TRBJ2-1; D uncertain. V was clipped by 6 bases and J by 2 bases, with 14 bases between them. CDR1 and CDR2 from the germline V gene are DFQATT and SNEGSKA (reference sequence). The CDR3 has 14 amino acids.

Turning to this clonotype: One base away lies a much larger clone, so this may be a sequencing read error. The chain is built from TRBV9 and TRBJ2-5; 8 bases are a match to TRBD2. The trim removed 0 bases at V and 11 bases at J, leaving 12 bases unmatched. The CDR3 is made up of 15 amino acids. Germline CDR1 and CDR2: SGDLS and YYNGEE. As DNA, the CDR3 is TGTGCCAGCAGCGTAGAGGGACTAGTTAGTAATGAGCAGTACTTC. Translating gives CASSVEGLVSNEQYF.

In its sample, this clonotype was seen a few times. The chain combines TRBV14 with TRBJ2-7; TRBD1 aligns across 9 bases. The CDR3 loop spans 15 amino acids. The V gene's germline CDR1 is SGHDN and CDR2 FVKESK. The junction had 11 bases not matched to a gene; V was cut back by 6 bases and J by 5 bases. The CDR3 loop reads CASRPPGTGIHEQYF. CDR3 sequence (DNA): TGTGCCAGCAGACCGCCGGGGACAGGGATCCACGAGCAGTACTTC.

There are many counts of this clonotype. The chain recombines TRBV28 with TRBJ2-7; D is perhaps TRBD1 (6 bases). V was trimmed by 7 bases and J by 4 bases, leaving 17 bases between them. The CDR3 totals 14 residues. The germline V gene encodes CDR1 MDHEN and CDR2 SYDVKM. In DNA, the CDR3 is TGTGCCAGCAAACCCGTGGGGACAACTTACGAGCAGTACTTC. Translated, it gives CASKPVGTTYEQYF.

This clonotype occurred a few times. The chain links TRBV12-3 or TRBV12-4 to TRBJ1-2; tentatively, D is TRBD1 (5 bases). V gave up 7 bases and J gave up 7 bases, with 19 bases separating them. CDR3 size: 14 residues. The DNA of the CDR3 is TGTGCCAGCAAACTGGGACGGAAGCACTTTGGCTACACCTTC. This translates into CASKLGRKHFGYTF.

The rearrangement uses TRBV28 and TRBJ2-5; no firm D call. The ends were cut back, 6 bases at V and 5 bases at J, with 10 bases in the middle. CDR1 is MDHEN, CDR2 SYDVKM, per germline. This CDR3 is built from 12 residues. The CDR3 protein is CASSFSVETQYF. The CDR3 nucleotides are TGTGCCAGCAGCTTTAGTGTGGAGACCCAGTACTTC. Together with reference TRBV28 and TRBJ2-5, the CDR3 gives the full variable domain: DVKVTQSSRYLVKRTGEKVFLECVQDMDHENMFWYRQDPGLGLRLIYFSYDVKMKEKGDIPEGYSVSREKKERFSLILESASTNQTSMYLCASSFSVETQYFGPGTRLLVL.

This clonotype was recorded many times. The DNA for the CDR3 is TGTGCCAGCAGCTCCGGGACCAACGCCTACGAGCAGTACTTC. Translated: CASSSGTNAYEQYF. J is TRBJ2-7 and V is TRBV7-2; D tentatively reads TRBD1 or TRBD2 (5 bases each). Trimming cost V 4 bases and J 2 bases, with 12 bases left between them. This CDR3 contains 14 residues. Germline V gives CDR1 SGHTA, CDR2 FQGNSA.

V usage is TRBV12-3 or TRBV12-4 and J usage is TRBJ1-2; 8 positions match TRBD1. This CDR3 has 15 residues. Germline trimming cut 1 base from V and 4 bases from J; bases unmatched to any gene: 5. In DNA form, the CDR3 reads TGTGCCAGCAGTTTAGGACAGGGGCTCGGCTATGGCTACACCTTC. Translation: CASSLGQGLGYGYTF.

In regard to this clonotype: At one end, the junction sequence differs from germline, possibly due to a read error. This chain connects TRBV20-1 to TRBJ2-6, with D possibly TRBD1 on 5 matching bases. Germline V gene lookup returns CDR1 DFQATT and CDR2 SNEGSKA (reference sequence). The CDR3 has 15 amino acids. The CDR3 region is CSASGRVRGANVRTF. The CDR3 bases are TGCAGTGCCTCAGGCAGGGTCCGTGGGGCCAACGTCCGGACTTTC.